The entry that follows covers one TCR beta chain sequence. The data stem from a study of blood T cell repertoires in COVID-19. This table comes from immunoSEQ multiplex PCR, and its TCRdb copy is limited to in-frame clones, with some not included. The sample contains roughly 100,000 clones, around 83% of which appear only once. The CDR3 has 14 amino acids. Germline lookup yields CDR1 SGHNT and CDR2 YENEEA. Trimming removed 6 bases from V and 1 base from J, with 7 bases in between. Sequenced sample: peripheral blood. The gene calls are TRBV11-3 and TRBJ2-6; D gene ambiguous. The TCR was taken from an elderly woman with acute or convalescent COVID-19. For the CDR3, the DNA is TGTGCCAGCAGTTCCGCGTCTGGGGCCAACGTCCTGACTTTC. Protein sequence: CASSSASGANVLTF.